The source of this T cell receptor (beta chain) is a study of siplizumab effects on memory and regulatory T cells (dated by TCRdb to the late 2010s). As for the study more broadly: The study looked at the effect of siplizumab, an anti-CD2 antibody, on alloreactive T-cell subsets in allogeneic mixed lymphocyte reactions made from human PBMCs. Overall study outcomes, separate from this receptor: The cumulative frequency of alloreactive sequences that could be traced back to unstimulated CD4+ memory T cells was significantly reduced by siplizumab. Because sequences at frequencies below about 10^-5 were poorly captured, only a minor fraction of alloreactive clones could be mapped back to unstimulated subsets. Unstimulated naive T cells appeared more diverse than memory T cells, and naive cells seemed to contribute substantially to the alloresponse. About 75-97% of proliferating CD4+ or CD8+ clones could not be given a naive or memory phenotype. Whether proliferating Tregs from siplizumab cultures were suppressive was not functionally confirmed. Among mappable alloreactive CD4+ clones, an average Treg-derived fraction of about 69% was observed with siplizumab, compared with 26.9% in control reactions.

On this clone itself: It has no known antigen specificity. No base-level quality is on record; no much larger clone is a single base apart.

Reading from cysteine to phenylalanine, the CDR3 counts 18 amino acids. Only the CDR3 part of the read is kept: 54 bases, read in frame from the first base. CDR1 SGHTA and CDR2 FQGTGA are derived from the germline V gene. The germline V end is reduced by 2 bases and the J end by 0 bases; junction bases left unmatched: 11. The library was obtained by the immunoSEQ multiplex PCR assay. About 10^5 TCR templates per sample were assayed by the deep sequencing platform. Genomic DNA extracted from sorted T cells was the material used for TCRbeta CDR3 sequencing. Under the source paper's analysis protocol: The R programming language was used for clonal analysis of the TCRbeta CDR3 data. Alloreactive CD4+ and CD8+ clones were defined by comparing unstimulated samples with post-reaction CFSE-low samples. By matching sequences to the repertoires of sorted unstimulated Treg and non-Treg cells, each alloreactive CD4+ clone was assigned a regulatory or non-regulatory origin. TCRdb retrieved this table from immuneACCESS and kept in-frame rearrangements only. Not all clones are present; in checked studies, unresolved V genes account for under half, and no reason is known for the remainder. V and J calls and clone size are those listed in that table; D and trimming were worked out from the DNA. Here the sample has about 56,000 clones; 95% to 98% occur a single time. The ten largest clones take up approximately 1% of the sample.

Unstimulated CD4+ memory cells were also sequenced in three donor pairs, together with CD4+ naive, CD8+ TEMRA, CD8+ naive and CD8+ effector memory subsets. TCRbeta CDR3 sequencing was performed on sorted unstimulated T cells and on proliferating T cells recovered from mixed lymphocyte reactions. Fresh whole blood from fewer than 11 HLA-typed healthy donors served as the source for isolating PBMCs. The TCR was taken from a human donor in good health. In this chain, TRBV7-3 is recombined with TRBJ2-3; 7 bases in between match TRBD1. Material: naive CD8+ T cells sorted from blood. What this sample's cell subset or site label stands for: unstimulated naive T cells. The DNA sequence reads TGTGCCAGCAGCTTAGCCCCTTACGACAGGGCTAGCACAGATACGCAGTATTTT. Translated, it gives CASSLAPYDRASTDTQYF.